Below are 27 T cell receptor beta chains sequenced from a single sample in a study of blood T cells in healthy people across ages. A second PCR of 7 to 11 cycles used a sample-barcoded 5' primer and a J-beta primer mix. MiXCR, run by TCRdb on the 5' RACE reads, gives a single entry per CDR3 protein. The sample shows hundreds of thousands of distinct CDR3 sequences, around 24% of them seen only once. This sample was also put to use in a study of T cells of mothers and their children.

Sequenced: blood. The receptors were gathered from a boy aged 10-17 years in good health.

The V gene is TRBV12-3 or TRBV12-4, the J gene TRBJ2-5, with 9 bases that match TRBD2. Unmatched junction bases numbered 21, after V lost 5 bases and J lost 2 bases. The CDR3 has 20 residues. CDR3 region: CASSQILSGGELRDQETQYF. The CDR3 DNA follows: TGTGCCAGCAGTCAGATCCTTAGCGGGGGAGAACTTCGCGATCAAGAGACCCAGTACTTC.

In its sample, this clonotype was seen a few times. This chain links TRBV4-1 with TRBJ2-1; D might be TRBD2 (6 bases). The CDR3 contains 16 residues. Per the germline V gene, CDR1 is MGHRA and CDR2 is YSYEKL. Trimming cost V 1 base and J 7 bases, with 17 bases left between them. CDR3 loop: CASSQAGGPPGNEQFF. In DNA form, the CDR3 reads TGCGCCAGCAGCCAAGCCGGAGGGCCTCCTGGTAATGAGCAGTTCTTC.

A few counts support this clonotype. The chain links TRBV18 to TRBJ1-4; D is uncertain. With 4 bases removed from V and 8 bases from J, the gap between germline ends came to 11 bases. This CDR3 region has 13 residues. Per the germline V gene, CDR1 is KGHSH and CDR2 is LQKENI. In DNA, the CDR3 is TGTGCCAGCTCACTCCCCCCATCCGAAAAACTGTTTTTT. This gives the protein CASSLPPSEKLFF.

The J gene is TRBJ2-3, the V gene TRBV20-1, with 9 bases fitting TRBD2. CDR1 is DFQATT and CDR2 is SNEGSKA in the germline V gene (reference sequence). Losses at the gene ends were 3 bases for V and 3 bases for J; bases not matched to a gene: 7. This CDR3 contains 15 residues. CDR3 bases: TGCAGTGCTAGTAGGCGGGAGGGCCAGACAGATACGCAGTATTTT. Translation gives CSASRREGQTDTQYF.

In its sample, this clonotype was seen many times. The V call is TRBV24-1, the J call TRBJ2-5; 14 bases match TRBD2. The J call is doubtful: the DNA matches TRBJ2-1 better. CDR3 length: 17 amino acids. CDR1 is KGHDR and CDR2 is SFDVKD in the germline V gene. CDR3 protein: CATSDPPTSGGAYEQFF. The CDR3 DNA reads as TGTGCCACCAGTGATCCCCCGACTAGCGGGGGGGCCTATGAGCAGTTCTTC.

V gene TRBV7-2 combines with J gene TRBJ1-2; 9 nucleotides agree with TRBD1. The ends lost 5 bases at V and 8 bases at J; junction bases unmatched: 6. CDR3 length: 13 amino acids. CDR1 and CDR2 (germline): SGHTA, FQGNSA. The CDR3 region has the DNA TGTGCCAGCAGCCCTACAGGGGGCTGGGGCTACACCTTC. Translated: CASSPTGGWGYTF.

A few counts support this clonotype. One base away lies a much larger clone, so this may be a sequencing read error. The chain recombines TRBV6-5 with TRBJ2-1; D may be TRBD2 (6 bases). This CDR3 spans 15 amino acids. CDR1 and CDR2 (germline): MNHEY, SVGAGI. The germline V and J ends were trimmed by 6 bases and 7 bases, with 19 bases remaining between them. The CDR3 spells CASRINGSARNEQFF. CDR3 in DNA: TGTGCCAGCAGGATTAACGGGAGCGCCAGGAATGAGCAGTTCTTC.

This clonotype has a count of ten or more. The CDR3 sequence is CASSEDDRARGQETQYF. The CDR3 region has the DNA TGTGCCAGCAGTGAAGACGATAGGGCGAGGGGACAAGAGACCCAGTACTTC. V is TRBV6-1 and J is TRBJ2-5, with D possibly called TRBD1 or TRBD2 (5 bases each). With 1 base removed from V and 2 bases from J, the gap between germline ends came to 17 bases. The CDR3 runs 17 residues. Germline CDR1 is MNHNS and CDR2 is SASEGT.

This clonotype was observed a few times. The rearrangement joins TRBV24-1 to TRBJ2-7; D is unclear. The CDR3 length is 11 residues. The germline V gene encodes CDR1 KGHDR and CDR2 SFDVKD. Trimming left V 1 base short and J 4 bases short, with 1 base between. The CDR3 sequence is CATSDFYEQYF. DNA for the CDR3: TGTGCCACCAGTGATTTTTACGAGCAGTACTTC.

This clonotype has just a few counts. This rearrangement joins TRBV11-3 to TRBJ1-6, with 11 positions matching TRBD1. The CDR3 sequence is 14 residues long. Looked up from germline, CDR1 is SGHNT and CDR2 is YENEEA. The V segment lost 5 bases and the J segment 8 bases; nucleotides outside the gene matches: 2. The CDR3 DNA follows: TGTGCCAGCAGCCGGACAGGGGGCGATTCACCCCTCCACTTT. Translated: CASSRTGGDSPLHF.

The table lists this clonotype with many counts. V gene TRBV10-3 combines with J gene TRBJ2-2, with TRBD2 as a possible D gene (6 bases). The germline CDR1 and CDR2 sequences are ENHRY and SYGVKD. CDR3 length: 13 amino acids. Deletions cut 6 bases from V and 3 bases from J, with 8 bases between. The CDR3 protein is CAISASDTGELFF. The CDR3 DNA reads TGTGCCATCAGCGCTAGCGACACCGGGGAGCTGTTTTTT.

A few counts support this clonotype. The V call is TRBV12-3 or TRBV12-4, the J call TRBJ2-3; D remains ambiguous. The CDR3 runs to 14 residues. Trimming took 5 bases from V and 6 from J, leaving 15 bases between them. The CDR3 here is CASSGVAGRDTQYF. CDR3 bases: TGTGCCAGCAGTGGGGTGGCCGGACGGGATACGCAGTATTTT.

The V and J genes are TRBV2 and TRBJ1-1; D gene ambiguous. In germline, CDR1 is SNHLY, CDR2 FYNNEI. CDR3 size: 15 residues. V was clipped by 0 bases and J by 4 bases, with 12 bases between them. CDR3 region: CASSEALPSRTEAFF. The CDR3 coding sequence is TGTGCCAGCAGTGAAGCGCTTCCGTCACGCACTGAAGCTTTCTTT.

The CDR3 sequence: CASSVLAGVYEQFF. CDR3 DNA: TGTGCCAGTAGTGTGTTAGCGGGAGTCTATGAGCAGTTCTTC. V is TRBV19 and J is TRBJ2-1, with 9 bases lining up with TRBD2. The CDR3 length is 14 residues. Germline lookup yields CDR1 LNHDA and CDR2 SQIVND (reference sequence). V was pared by 5 bases and J by 8 bases, with 7 bases of the junction left unmatched.

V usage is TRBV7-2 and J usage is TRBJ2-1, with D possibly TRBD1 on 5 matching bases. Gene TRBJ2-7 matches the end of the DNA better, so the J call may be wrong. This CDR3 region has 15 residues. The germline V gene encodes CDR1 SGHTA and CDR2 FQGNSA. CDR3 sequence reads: CASSSGQLGAYEQYF. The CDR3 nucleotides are TGTGCCAGCAGCTCCGGGCAGTTAGGGGCCTACGAGCAGTACTTC.

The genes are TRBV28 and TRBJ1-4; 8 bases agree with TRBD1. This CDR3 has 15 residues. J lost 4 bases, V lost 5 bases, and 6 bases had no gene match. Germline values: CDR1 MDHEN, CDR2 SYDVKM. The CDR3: CASSRWTGSNEKLFF. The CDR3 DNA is TGTGCCAGCAGTCGATGGACAGGGAGTAATGAAAAACTGTTTTTT.

CDR3 sequence: CATSDRTSGYTDTQYF. CDR3 nucleotides: TGTGCCACCAGTGACCGGACTAGCGGGTACACAGATACGCAGTATTTT. This rearrangement joins TRBV24-1 to TRBJ2-3, with 11 bases lining up with TRBD2. V trimming: 4 bases; J trimming: 2 bases; junction bases outside the gene matches: 4. Germline V gene sequence: CDR1 KGHDR, CDR2 SFDVKD. The CDR3 runs to 16 residues.

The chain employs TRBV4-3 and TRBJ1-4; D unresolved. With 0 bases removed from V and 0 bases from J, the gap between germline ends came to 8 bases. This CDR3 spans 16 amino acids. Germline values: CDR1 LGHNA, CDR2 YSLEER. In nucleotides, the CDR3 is TGCGCCAGCAGCCAAGAGTGGATTTCAACTAATGAAAAACTGTTTTTT. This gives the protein CASSQEWISTNEKLFF.

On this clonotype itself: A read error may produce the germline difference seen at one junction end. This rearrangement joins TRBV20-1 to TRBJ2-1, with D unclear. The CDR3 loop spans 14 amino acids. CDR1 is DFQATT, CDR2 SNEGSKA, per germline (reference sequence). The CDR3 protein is CSANLRSSYNEQFF. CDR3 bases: TGCAGCGCTAATCTCCGGAGCTCCTACAATGAGCAGTTCTTC.

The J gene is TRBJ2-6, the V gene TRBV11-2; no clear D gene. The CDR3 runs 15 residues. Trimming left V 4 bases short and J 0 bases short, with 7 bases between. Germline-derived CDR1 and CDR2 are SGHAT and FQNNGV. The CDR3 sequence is CASSSFPSGANVLTF. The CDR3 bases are TGTGCCAGCAGCTCGTTTCCCTCTGGGGCCAACGTCCTGACTTTC.

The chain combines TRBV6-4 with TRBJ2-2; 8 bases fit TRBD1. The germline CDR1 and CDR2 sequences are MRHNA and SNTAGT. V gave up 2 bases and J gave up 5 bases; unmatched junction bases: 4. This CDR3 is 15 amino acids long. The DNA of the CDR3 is TGTGCCAGCAGTGACGGACAGGGCGAGACCGGGGAGCTGTTTTTT. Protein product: CASSDGQGETGELFF.

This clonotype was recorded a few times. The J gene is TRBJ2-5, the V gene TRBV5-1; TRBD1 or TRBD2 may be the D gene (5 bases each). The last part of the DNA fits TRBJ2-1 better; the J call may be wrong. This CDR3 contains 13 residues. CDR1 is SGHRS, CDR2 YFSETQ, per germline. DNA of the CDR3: TGCGCCAGCAGTTCCCCCCCAGGGAGCGAGCAGTTCTTC. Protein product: CASSSPPGSEQFF.

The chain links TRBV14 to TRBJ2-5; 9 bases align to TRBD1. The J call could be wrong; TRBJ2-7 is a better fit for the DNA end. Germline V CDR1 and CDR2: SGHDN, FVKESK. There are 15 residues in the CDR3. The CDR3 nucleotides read TGTGCCAGCAGCCAAGATACGACAGGGGGCTACGAGCAGTACTTC. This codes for CASSQDTTGGYEQYF.

CDR3 sequence: CSARDQADMETQYF. CDR3 DNA sequence: TGCAGTGCTAGAGATCAGGCGGACATGGAGACCCAGTACTTC. The J gene is TRBJ2-5, the V gene TRBV20-1, with D perhaps matching TRBD1 (5 bases). The germline CDR1 and CDR2 sequences are DFQATT and SNEGSKA (reference sequence). Between the trimmed V and J ends, which lost 0 bases and 5 bases, there was a span of 13 bases. This CDR3 is 14 amino acids long.

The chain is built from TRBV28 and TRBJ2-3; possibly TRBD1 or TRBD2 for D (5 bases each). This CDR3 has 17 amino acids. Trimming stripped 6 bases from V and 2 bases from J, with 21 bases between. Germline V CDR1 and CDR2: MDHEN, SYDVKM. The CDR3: CASSESGGGKYTDTQYF. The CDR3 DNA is TGTGCCAGCAGCGAGTCTGGTGGGGGAAAATACACAGATACGCAGTATTTT.

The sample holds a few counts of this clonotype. The DNA of the CDR3 is TGCGCCAGCAGCCAAGAGGGCGGGAGAGGCACCGGGGAGCTGTTTTTT. Amino acids: CASSQEGGRGTGELFF. The chain employs TRBV4-3 and TRBJ2-2; 7 nucleotides line up with TRBD2. The germline V gene has CDR1 LGHNA and CDR2 YSLEER. The CDR3 has 16 residues. Germline trimming cut 0 bases from V and 4 bases from J; bases unmatched to any gene: 5.

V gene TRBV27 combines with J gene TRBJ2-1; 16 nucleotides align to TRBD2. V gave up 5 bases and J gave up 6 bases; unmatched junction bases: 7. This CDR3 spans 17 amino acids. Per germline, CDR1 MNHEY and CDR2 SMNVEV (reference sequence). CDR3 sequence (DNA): TGTGCCAGCAGTCCCCAGGGACTAGCGGGGGGGCCCAATGAGCAGTTCTTC. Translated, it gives CASSPQGLAGGPNEQFF.